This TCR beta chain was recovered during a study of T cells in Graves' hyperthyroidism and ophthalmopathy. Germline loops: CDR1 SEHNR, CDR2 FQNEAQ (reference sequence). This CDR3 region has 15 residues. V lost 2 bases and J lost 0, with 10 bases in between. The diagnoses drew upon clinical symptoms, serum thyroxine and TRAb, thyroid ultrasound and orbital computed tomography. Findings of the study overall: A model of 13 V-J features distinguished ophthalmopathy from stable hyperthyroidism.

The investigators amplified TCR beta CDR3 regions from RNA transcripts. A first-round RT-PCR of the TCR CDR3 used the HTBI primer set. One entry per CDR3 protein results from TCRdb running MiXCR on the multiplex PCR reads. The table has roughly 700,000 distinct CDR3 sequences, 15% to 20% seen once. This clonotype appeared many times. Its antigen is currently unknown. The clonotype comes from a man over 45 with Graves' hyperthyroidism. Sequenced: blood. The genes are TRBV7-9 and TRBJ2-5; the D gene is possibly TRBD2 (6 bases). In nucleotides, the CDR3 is TGTGCCAGCAGCTTAAGTGCGGGGTACCAAGAGACCCAGTACTTC. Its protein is CASSLSAGYQETQYF.